This T cell receptor (beta chain) was sequenced for a study of T cell repertoires in cytomegalovirus infection. Study-level background: Matching HLA type and CMV infection were both indicated by public TCR beta signatures.

Turning to this clonotype: Its cognate antigen is unknown.

One entry per CDR3 protein results from TCRdb running MiXCR on the reads. The sample shows approximately 590,000 distinct CDR3 sequences, around two fifths of them seen only once. Trimming took off 4 bases at V and 5 bases at J, with 23 bases between the two ends. Per germline, CDR1 SGHTA and CDR2 FQGNSA. The CDR3 covers 17 residues. The study, taken as a whole, reports: Carriers of CMV and the relevant HLA type were discriminated by public TCR beta frequency. It was HLA-C-restricted CMV-specific TCR beta clonotypes that dominated the response ex vivo.

The V gene is TRBV7-2, the J gene TRBJ2-5; possible D gene TRBD1, 7 bases. The TCR sequence derives from a human donor in good health (CMV status not recorded). Some clones in this sample may be carry-over from other donors' samples. Sample: cultured PBMCs, taken from culture after CMV antigen stimulation. The CDR3 spells CASSSRHWGRGVETQYF. Written as DNA, the CDR3 is TGTGCCAGCAGCTCCCGCCACTGGGGCAGGGGGGTGGAGACCCAGTACTTC.